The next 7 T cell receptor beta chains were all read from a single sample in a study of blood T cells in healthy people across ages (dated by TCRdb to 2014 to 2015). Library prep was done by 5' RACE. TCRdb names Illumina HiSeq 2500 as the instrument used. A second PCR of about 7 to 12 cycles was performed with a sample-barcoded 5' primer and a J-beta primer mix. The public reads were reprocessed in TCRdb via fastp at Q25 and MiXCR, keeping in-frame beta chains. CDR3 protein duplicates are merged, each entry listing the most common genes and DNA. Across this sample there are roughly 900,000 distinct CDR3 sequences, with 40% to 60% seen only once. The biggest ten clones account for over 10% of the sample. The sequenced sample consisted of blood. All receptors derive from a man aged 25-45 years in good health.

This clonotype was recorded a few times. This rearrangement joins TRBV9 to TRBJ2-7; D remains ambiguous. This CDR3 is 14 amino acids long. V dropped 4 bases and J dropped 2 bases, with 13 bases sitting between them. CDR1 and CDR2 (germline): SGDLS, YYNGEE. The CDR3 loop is CASSYDQLTYEQYF. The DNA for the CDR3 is TGTGCCAGCAGCTACGACCAATTAACCTACGAGCAGTACTTC.

In nucleotides, the CDR3 is TGTGCCAGCAGCTTAGAAGGGGGCAGGGGGCAGGGCTACACCTTC. It translates to CASSLEGGRGQGYTF. This chain joins TRBV7-2 and TRBJ1-2, with TRBD1 matching 8 bases. Germline V CDR1 and CDR2: SGHTA, FQGNSA. The CDR3 sequence is 15 residues long. Losses at the gene ends were 1 base for V and 8 bases for J; bases not matched to a gene: 9.

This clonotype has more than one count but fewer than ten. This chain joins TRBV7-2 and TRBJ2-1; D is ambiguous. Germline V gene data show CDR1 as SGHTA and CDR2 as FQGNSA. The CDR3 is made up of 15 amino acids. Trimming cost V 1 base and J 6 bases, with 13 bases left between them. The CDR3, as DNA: TGTGCCAGCAGCTTAGAGGTCCGGATAATCAATGAGCAGTTCTTC. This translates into CASSLEVRIINEQFF.

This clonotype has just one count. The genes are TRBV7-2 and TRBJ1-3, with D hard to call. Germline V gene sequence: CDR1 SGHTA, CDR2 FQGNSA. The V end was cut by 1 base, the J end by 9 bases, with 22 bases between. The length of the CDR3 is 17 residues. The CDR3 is CASSLEGRGPRGGTIYF. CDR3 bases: TGTGCCAGCAGCTTAGAAGGCAGAGGACCTCGGGGTGGCACCATATATTTT.

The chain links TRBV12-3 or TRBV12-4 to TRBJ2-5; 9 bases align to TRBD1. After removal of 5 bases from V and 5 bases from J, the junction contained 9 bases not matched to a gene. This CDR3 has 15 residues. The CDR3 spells CASSPRGQGLETQYF. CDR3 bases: TGTGCCAGCAGTCCGAGGGGACAGGGTCTCGAGACCCAGTACTTC.

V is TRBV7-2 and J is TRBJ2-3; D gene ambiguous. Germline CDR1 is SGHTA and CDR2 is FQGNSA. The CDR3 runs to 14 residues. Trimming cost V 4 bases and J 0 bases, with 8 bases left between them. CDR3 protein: CASSWARSTDTQYF. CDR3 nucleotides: TGTGCCAGCAGCTGGGCGAGGAGCACAGATACGCAGTATTTT. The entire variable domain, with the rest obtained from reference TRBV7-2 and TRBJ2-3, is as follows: GAGVSQSPSNKVTEKGKDVELRCDPISGHTALYWYRQSLGQGLEFLIYFQGNSAPDKSGLPSDRFSAERTGGSVSTLTIQRTQQEDSAVYLCASSWARSTDTQYFGPGTRLTVL.

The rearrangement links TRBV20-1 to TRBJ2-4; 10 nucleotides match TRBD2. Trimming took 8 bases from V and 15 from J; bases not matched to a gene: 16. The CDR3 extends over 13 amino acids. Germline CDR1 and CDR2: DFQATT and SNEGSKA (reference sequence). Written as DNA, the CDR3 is TGCAGTCTAAAAAGTCCCGGGACTAGCGCGTTGTACTTC. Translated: CSLKSPGTSALYF.